The 20 T cell receptor beta chains below come from one sample, sequenced in a study of blood T cell repertoires in COVID-19. Clones were sequenced by immunoSEQ multiplex PCR, and TCRdb holds only the in-frame ones, with some missing. The table has 250,000 to 350,000 clones, about 91% seen once. The sample comprised peripheral blood. The source of these receptors is a woman aged 55-69 years with acute or convalescent COVID-19.

This chain connects TRBV5-1 to TRBJ1-5; D gene unclear. Trimming shortened V by 0 bases and J by 4 bases, and 11 bases separated the two germline ends. CDR3 length: 15 residues. Looked up from germline, CDR1 is SGHRS and CDR2 is YFSETQ. The CDR3 loop reads CASSLGGIGNQPQHF. CDR3 coding DNA: TGCGCCAGCAGCTTGGGAGGGATCGGGAATCAGCCCCAGCATTTT. The full variable domain, completed using reference TRBV5-1 and TRBJ1-5, is KAGVTQTPRYLIKTRGQQVTLSCSPISGHRSVSWYQQTPGQGLQFLFEYFSETQRNKGNFPGRFSGRQFSNSRSEMNVSTLELGDSALYLCASSLGGIGNQPQHFGDGTRLSIL.

The chain links TRBV7-2 to TRBJ1-3, with D uncertain. The CDR3 has 15 residues. From germline, CDR1 is SGHTA and CDR2 FQGNSA. V lost 5 bases and J lost 11, with 22 bases in between. The CDR3 DNA reads TGTGCCAGCAGCACCCCGGCCGGGAGCGAAGTAGCCATATATTTT. Amino acids: CASSTPAGSEVAIYF. The variable domain in full, completed from reference TRBV7-2 and TRBJ1-3, reads GAGVSQSPSNKVTEKGKDVELRCDPISGHTALYWYRQSLGQGLEFLIYFQGNSAPDKSGLPSDRFSAERTGGSVSTLTIQRTQQEDSAVYLCASSTPAGSEVAIYFGEGSWLTVV.

This chain joins TRBV27 and TRBJ1-1; TRBD1 is a possible D gene (6 bases). V lost 7 bases to trimming and J lost 1 base, with 13 bases between them. The CDR3 has 14 residues. CDR1 and CDR2 from the germline V gene are MNHEY and SMNVEV (reference sequence). The CDR3 protein is CASNPLQGNTEAFF. Written as DNA, the CDR3 is TGTGCCAGCAACCCCTTACAGGGGAACACTGAAGCTTTCTTT.

V usage is TRBV10-3 and J usage is TRBJ1-5; 8 nucleotides match TRBD1. The germline CDR1 and CDR2 sequences are ENHRY and SYGVKD. The ends lost 3 bases at V and 1 base at J; junction bases unmatched: 5. This CDR3 is built from 16 residues. The CDR3 coding sequence is TGTGCCATCAGTGATATACAGGGGGGGAGCAATCAGCCCCAGCATTTT. Amino acid sequence: CAISDIQGGSNQPQHF.

This clone has just one count. The V call is TRBV10-3, the J call TRBJ2-7; D gene ambiguous. The CDR3 is made up of 14 amino acids. Germline CDR1 ENHRY, CDR2 SYGVKD. V was clipped by 0 bases and J by 6 bases, with 12 bases between them. The CDR3: CAISESLGSGEQYF. The CDR3 nucleotides read TGTGCCATCAGTGAGTCTTTGGGTTCGGGCGAGCAGTACTTC.

The rearrangement links TRBV18 to TRBJ1-2; the D gene is possibly TRBD1 (5 bases). The CDR3 loop spans 14 amino acids. V lost 4 bases and J lost 3, with 12 bases in between. Germline loops: CDR1 KGHSH, CDR2 LQKENI. CDR3 region: CASSLGTDYYGYTF. The CDR3 bases are TGTGCCAGCTCACTGGGGACTGATTACTATGGCTACACCTTC.

The V and J genes are TRBV6-5 and TRBJ2-7, with 9 bases identical to TRBD2. Per the germline V gene, CDR1 is MNHEY and CDR2 is SVGAGI. V was clipped by 3 bases and J by 3 bases; unmatched bases: 6. The CDR3 spans 15 residues. The CDR3 sequence is CASSYLAGTIYEQYF. In DNA, the CDR3 is TGTGCCAGCAGTTATCTAGCGGGGACTATCTACGAGCAGTACTTC.

The CDR3: CASSYVGRQGRQRLGYTF. The CDR3 bases are TGTGCCAGCAGTTACGTGGGACGACAGGGGCGGCAGAGACTTGGCTACACCTTC. V is TRBV6-2 or TRBV6-3 and J is TRBJ1-2, with 8 bases that match TRBD1. J lost 7 bases, V lost 2 bases, and 18 bases had no gene match. Germline values: CDR1 MNHEY, CDR2 SVGEGT. CDR3 size: 18 residues.

The chain recombines TRBV7-6 with TRBJ1-1, with TRBD1 identical over 7 bases. Germline lookup yields CDR1 SGHVS and CDR2 FNYEAQ. This CDR3 spans 13 amino acids. V lost 4 bases and J lost 1; bases outside the gene matches: 0. In DNA form, the CDR3 reads TGTGCCAGCAGCTACAGGGGGAACACTGAAGCTTTCTTT. The encoded protein is CASSYRGNTEAFF.

The V call is TRBV27, the J call TRBJ2-3; TRBD1 matches at 8 bases. The V gene end was trimmed by 5 bases and the J gene end by 3 bases; junction bases not matched to a gene: 4. The CDR3 consists of 14 residues. The germline V gene has CDR1 MNHEY and CDR2 SMNVEV (reference sequence). The CDR3 nucleotides read TGTGCCAGCAGTAACAGGGGGATAACAGATACGCAGTATTTT. Translation: CASSNRGITDTQYF.

The chain couples TRBV29-1 to TRBJ1-2; D is unresolved. There are 12 residues in the CDR3. Germline CDR1 is SQVTM and CDR2 is ANQGSEA. V shed 6 bases and J shed 2 bases, with 10 bases lying between them. CDR3 sequence: CSVGRGNYGYTF. The CDR3 DNA reads as TGCAGCGTAGGGCGGGGAAACTATGGCTACACCTTC.

The rearrangement links TRBV28 to TRBJ1-2, with TRBD1 as a possible D gene (6 bases). This CDR3 spans 15 amino acids. Germline values: CDR1 MDHEN, CDR2 SYDVKM. The germline V and J ends were trimmed by 5 bases and 4 bases, with 17 bases remaining between them. DNA of the CDR3: TGTGCCAGCAGTCCCCCTGGACAGACAGGCTATGGCTACACCTTC. Its protein is CASSPPGQTGYGYTF.

The rearrangement links TRBV6-5 to TRBJ1-1; a weak D match, TRBD1 (5 bases). Trimming cost V 7 bases and J 3 bases, with 12 bases left between them. Per the germline V gene, CDR1 is MNHEY and CDR2 is SVGAGI. This CDR3 comprises 13 residues. The CDR3 sequence: CASTRRGYTEAFF. The CDR3, as DNA: TGTGCCAGCACCCGTCGGGGGTACACTGAAGCTTTCTTT.

The V gene is TRBV23-1, the J gene TRBJ2-3; the D is unclear. TRBV23-1 falls under the ORF class, with uncertain function. V lost 3 bases, J lost 0 bases, and 13 bases lay in between. The CDR3 is 16 residues long. CDR3 protein: CASSQPRLGSTDTQYF. In DNA, the CDR3 is TGCGCCAGCAGTCAGCCCCGCCTAGGTAGCACAGATACGCAGTATTTT.

This sequence joins TRBV6-5 and TRBJ1-2; no definite D call. Deletions cut 0 bases from V and 2 bases from J, with 10 bases between. Germline CDR1 is MNHEY and CDR2 is SVGAGI. The CDR3 length is 15 residues. CDR3 DNA sequence: TGTGCCAGCAGTTACTCGGGCAGGCGAAACTATGGCTACACCTTC. This translates into CASSYSGRRNYGYTF.

The CDR3 nucleotides are TGTGCCAGCAGCGTAGACGGACTAGCGGGGGGCACAGATACGCAGTATTTT. Its protein is CASSVDGLAGGTDTQYF. The chain carries TRBV9 and TRBJ2-3, with TRBD2 matching over 13 bases. The V gene end was trimmed by 0 bases and the J gene end by 1 base; junction bases not matched to a gene: 2. CDR3 length: 17 amino acids. Germline CDR1 reads SGDLS; CDR2 reads YYNGEE.

This chain joins TRBV9 and TRBJ1-1; unclear D gene. The V gene's germline CDR1 is SGDLS and CDR2 YYNGEE. The V end lost 4 bases, the J end lost 0 bases, and 16 bases lay between the germline ends. The CDR3 is made up of 16 amino acids. The CDR3 spells CASSLDPGVMNTEAFF. The CDR3 DNA reads TGTGCCAGCAGCTTGGATCCTGGAGTCATGAACACTGAAGCTTTCTTT.

The V call is TRBV6-5, the J call TRBJ2-7, with 10 positions matching TRBD2. Germline V gene lookup returns CDR1 MNHEY and CDR2 SVGAGI. V lost 8 bases, J lost 4 bases, and 8 bases stayed unmatched. This CDR3 spans 14 amino acids. The CDR3 here is CASQLAGDLYEQYF. CDR3 coding DNA: TGTGCCAGCCAGCTAGCGGGAGATTTATACGAGCAGTACTTC.

The rearrangement joins TRBV18 to TRBJ1-4; D gene uncertain. The CDR3 covers 14 residues. Deletions cut 6 bases from V and 2 bases from J, with 10 bases between. Germline CDR1 is KGHSH and CDR2 is LQKENI. DNA for the CDR3: TGTGCCAGCTCCCTCTCCGGGACTAATGAAAAACTGTTTTTT. Its protein product is CASSLSGTNEKLFF.

Remarks on this clone: Other DNA sequences from this sample encode an identical CDR3 as well. This rearrangement joins TRBV29-1 to TRBJ2-5; D perhaps matches TRBD2 (5 bases). There are 10 residues in the CDR3. Germline CDR1 reads SQVTM; CDR2 reads ANQGSEA. V gave up 6 bases and J gave up 3 bases, with 5 bases separating them. DNA for the CDR3: TGCAGCGTCGGGGAAGAGACCCAGTACTTC. It is translated as CSVGEETQYF. The full variable domain, its missing parts supplied by reference TRBV29-1 and TRBJ2-5, is SAVISQKPSRDICQRGTSLTIQCQVDSQVTMMFWYRQQPGQSLTLIATANQGSEATYESGFVIDKFPISRPNLTFSTLTVSNMSPEDSSIYLCSVGEETQYFGPGTRLLVL.